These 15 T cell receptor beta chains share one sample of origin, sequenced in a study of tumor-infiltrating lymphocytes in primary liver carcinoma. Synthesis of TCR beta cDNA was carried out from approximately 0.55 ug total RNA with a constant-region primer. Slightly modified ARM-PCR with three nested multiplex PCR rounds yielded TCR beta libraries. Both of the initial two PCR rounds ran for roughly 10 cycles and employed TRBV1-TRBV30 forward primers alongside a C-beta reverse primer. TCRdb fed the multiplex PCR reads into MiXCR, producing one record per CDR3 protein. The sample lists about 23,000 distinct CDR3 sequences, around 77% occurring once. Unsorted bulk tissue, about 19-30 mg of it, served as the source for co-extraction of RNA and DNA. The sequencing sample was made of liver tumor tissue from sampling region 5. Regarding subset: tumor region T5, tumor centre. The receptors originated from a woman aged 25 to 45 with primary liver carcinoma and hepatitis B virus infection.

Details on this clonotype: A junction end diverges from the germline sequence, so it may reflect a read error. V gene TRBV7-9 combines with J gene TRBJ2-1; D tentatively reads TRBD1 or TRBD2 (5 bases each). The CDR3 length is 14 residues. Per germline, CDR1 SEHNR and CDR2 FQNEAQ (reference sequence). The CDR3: CASGLGPWGYEHFF. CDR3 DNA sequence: TGTGCCAGCGGCCTGGGACCCTGGGGGTATGAGCACTTCTTC.

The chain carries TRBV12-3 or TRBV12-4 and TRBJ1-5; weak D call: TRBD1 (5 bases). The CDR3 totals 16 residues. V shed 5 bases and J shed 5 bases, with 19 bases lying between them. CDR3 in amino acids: CASSRLDIGTDQPQHF. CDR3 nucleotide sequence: TGTGCCAGCAGTCGATTAGATATAGGGACCGATCAGCCCCAGCATTTT.

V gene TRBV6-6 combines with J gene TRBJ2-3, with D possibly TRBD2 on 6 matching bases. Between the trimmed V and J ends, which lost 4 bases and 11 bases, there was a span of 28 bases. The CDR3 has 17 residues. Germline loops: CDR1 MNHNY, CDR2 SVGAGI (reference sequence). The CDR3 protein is CASSSTLDRGGQIGQYF. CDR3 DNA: TGTGCCAGCAGTTCCACCTTAGACCGGGGAGGCCAGATAGGGCAGTATTTT.

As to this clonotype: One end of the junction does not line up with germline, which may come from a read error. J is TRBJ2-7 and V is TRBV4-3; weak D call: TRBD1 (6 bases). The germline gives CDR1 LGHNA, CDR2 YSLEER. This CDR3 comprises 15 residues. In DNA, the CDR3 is TGCGCCAGCAGCCATCTACAGGACAGCTCATACGAGCAGTATTTC. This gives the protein CASSHLQDSSYEQYF.

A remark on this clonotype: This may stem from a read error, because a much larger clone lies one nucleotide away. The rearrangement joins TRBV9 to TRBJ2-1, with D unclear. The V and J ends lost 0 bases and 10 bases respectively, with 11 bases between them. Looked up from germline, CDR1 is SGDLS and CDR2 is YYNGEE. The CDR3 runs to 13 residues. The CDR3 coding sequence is TGTGCCAGCAGCGTAGGTAGTTCCCAAGAGCAGTTCTTC. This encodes CASSVGSSQEQFF.

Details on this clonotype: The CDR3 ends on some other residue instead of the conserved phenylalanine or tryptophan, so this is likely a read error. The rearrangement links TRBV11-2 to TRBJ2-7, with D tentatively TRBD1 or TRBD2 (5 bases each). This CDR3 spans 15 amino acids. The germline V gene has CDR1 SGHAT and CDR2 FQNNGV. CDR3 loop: CASRLARGRDTEQYL. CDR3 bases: TGTGCCAGCCGCTTAGCTCGGGGCAGGGATACCGAGCAGTACTTA.

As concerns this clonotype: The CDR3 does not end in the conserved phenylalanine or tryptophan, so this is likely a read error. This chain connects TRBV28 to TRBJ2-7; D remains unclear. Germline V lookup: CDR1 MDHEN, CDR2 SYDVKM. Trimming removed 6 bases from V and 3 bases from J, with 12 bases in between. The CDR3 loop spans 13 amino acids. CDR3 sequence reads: CASSLGIVYEQYL. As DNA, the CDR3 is TGTGCCAGCAGCTTAGGGATAGTCTACGAGCAGTACCTC.

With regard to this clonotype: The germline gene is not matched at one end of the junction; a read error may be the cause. DNA of the CDR3: TGTGTCAGCAGCGCTCGGGACATGGTGCGCAAGAGGTGGAGTAACACTGAAGCTTTCTTT. Translating gives CVSSARDMVRKRWSNTEAFF. V and J are TRBV11-2 and TRBJ1-1, with D maybe TRBD1 (6 bases). CDR3 size: 20 residues. Per germline, CDR1 SGHAT and CDR2 FQNNGV. Full variable domain (rest looked up from reference TRBV11-2 and TRBJ1-1): EAGVAQSPRYKIIEKRQSVAFWCNPISGHATLYWYQQILGQGPKLLIQFQNNGVVDDSQLPKDRFSAERLKGVDSTLKIQPAKLEDSAVYLCVSSARDMVRKRWSNTEAFFGQGTRLTVV.

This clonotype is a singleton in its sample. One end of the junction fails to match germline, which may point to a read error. Here the CDR3 DNA reads TGTGCCAGCAGTGAACGATTCCTGGTCCTTAGATCTAACTATGGCTACAATTTC. This encodes CASSERFLVLRSNYGYNF. The V and J genes are TRBV6-1 and TRBJ1-2; no clear D gene. The CDR3 contains 18 residues. CDR1 is MNHNS, CDR2 SASEGT, per germline.

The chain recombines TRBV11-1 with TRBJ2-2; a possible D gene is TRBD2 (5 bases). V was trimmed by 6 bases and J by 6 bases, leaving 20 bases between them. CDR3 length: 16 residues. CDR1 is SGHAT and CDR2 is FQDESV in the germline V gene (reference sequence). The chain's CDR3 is CASRRVMARVPGELFF. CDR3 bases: TGTGCCAGCAGGAGGGTTATGGCGAGAGTGCCCGGGGAGCTGTTTTTT.

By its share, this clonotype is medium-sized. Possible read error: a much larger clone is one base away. DNA of the CDR3: TGTGCCAGCAGCTTGTTGGAGCGAGCTAGCAATGAGCAGTTCTTC. Protein: CASSLLERASNEQFF. The rearrangement joins TRBV11-2 to TRBJ2-1; the D is unclear. There are 15 residues in the CDR3. The germline V gene encodes CDR1 SGHAT and CDR2 FQNNGV. Trimming removed 3 bases from V and 6 bases from J, with 15 bases in between.

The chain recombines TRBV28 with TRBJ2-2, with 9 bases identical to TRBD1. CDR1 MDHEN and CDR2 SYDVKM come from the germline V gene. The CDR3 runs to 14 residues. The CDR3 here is CGSIPYRGPWELFF. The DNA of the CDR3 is TGTGGCAGTATCCCCTACAGGGGGCCCTGGGAGCTGTTTTTT.

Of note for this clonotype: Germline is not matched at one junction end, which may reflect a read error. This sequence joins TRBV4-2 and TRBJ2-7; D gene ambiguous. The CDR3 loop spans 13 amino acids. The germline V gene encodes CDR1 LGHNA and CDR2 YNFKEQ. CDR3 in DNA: TGTGCGAGCAGCCAACTTAGTCACCACGAGCGGTACTTC. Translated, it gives CASSQLSHHERYF.

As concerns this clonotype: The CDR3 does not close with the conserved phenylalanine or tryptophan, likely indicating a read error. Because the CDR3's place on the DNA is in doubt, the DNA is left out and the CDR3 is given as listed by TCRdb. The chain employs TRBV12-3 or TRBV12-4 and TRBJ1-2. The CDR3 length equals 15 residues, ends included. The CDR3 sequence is CTSSLGLSHDYGYTI.

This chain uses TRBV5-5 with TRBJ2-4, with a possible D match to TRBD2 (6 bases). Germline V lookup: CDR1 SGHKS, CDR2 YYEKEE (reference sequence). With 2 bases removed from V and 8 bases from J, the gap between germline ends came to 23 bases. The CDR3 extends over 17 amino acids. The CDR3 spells CASSLVGMREEPYIQYF. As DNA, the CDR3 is TGTGCCAGCAGCTTAGTAGGAATGAGGGAGGAGCCGTACATTCAGTACTTC.